This TCR beta chain was captured by sequencing in a study of blood T cell repertoires in COVID-19. Between the trimmed V and J ends, which lost 0 bases and 5 bases, there was a span of 11 bases. This CDR3 is built from 15 residues. CDR1 and CDR2 from the germline V gene are SGDLS and YYNGEE. Patients at the Seattle site were enrolled during active infection and followed longitudinally. As processed by the authors: Reference gene primer amplification yielded estimated nucleated cell counts. TCRdb's copy holds only in-frame clones and misses some; the assay was immunoSEQ multiplex PCR. V, J and clone size reflect that table, while D and trimming were determined from the DNA. Here the sample spans over 200,000 clones, 80% to 95% being singletons.

The clonotype originates from a man in his 60s with COVID-19, enrolled during active disease. The chain couples TRBV9 to TRBJ2-2; a weak D match, TRBD1 (5 bases). Sequenced material: peripheral blood. The CDR3 DNA reads TGTGCCAGCAGCGTAGGACAGAGTTTAACCGGGGAGCTGTTTTTT. Its protein is CASSVGQSLTGELFF.